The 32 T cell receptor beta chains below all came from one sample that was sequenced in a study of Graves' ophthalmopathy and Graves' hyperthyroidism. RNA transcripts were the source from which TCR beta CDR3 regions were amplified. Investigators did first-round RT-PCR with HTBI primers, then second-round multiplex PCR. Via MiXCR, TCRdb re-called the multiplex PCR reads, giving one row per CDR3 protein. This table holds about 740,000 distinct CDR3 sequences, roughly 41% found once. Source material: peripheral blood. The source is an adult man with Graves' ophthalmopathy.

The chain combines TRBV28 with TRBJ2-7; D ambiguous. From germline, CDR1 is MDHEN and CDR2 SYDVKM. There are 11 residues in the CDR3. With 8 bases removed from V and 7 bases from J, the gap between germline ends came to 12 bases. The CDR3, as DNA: TGTGCCAGCGGCGTTTGGCGGGAGCAGTACTTC. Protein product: CASGVWREQYF. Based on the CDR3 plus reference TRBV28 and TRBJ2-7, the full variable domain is DVKVTQSSRYLVKRTGEKVFLECVQDMDHENMFWYRQDPGLGLRLIYFSYDVKMKEKGDIPEGYSVSREKKERFSLILESASTNQTSMYLCASGVWREQYFGPGTRLTVT.

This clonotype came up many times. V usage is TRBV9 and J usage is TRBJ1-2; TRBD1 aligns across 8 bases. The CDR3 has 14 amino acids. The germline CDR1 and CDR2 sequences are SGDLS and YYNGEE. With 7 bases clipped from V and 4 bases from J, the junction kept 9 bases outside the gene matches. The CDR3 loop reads CASARDRTPYGYTF. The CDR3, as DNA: TGTGCCAGCGCCAGGGACAGGACTCCCTATGGCTACACCTTC.

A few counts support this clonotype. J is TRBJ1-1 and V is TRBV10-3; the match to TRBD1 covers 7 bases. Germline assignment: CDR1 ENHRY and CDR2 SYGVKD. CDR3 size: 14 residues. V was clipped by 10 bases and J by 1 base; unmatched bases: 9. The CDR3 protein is CASRRRDRNTEAFF. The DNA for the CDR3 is TGTGCCAGCAGACGCCGGGACAGGAACACTGAAGCTTTCTTT.

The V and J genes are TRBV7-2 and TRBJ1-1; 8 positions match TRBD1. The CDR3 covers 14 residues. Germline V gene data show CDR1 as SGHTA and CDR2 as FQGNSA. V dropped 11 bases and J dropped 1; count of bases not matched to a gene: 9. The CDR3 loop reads CAWSRDRQNTEAFF. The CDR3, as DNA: TGTGCCTGGAGTCGGGACAGGCAGAACACTGAAGCTTTCTTT.

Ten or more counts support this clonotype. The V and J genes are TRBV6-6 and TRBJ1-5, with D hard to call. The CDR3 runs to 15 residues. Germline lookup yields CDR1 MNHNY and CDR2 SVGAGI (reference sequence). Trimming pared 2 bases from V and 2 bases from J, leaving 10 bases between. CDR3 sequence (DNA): TGTGCCAGCAGTTACCGCCCTGCAGGCAATCAGCCCCAGCATTTT. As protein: CASSYRPAGNQPQHF.

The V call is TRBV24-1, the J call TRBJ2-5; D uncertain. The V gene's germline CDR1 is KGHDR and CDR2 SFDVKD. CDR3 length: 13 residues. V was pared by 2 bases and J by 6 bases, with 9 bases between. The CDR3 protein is CATSDSLRQTQYF. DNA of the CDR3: TGTGCCACCAGTGATTCCCTGCGGCAGACCCAGTACTTC.

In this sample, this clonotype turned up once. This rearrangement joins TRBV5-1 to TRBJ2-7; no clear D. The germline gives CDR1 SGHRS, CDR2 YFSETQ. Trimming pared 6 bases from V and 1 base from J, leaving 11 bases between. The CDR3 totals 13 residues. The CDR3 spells CASKFEDSYEQYF. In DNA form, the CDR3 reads TGCGCCAGCAAGTTTGAGGATTCCTACGAGCAGTACTTC.

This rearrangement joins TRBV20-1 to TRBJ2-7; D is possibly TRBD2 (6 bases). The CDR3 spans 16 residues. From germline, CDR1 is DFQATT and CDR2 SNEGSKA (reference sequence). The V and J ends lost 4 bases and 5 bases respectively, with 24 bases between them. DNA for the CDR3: TGCAGTGCTAAGAATTGGGGCGGGAAAGTTTTCGACGAGCAGTACTTC. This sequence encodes CSAKNWGGKVFDEQYF.

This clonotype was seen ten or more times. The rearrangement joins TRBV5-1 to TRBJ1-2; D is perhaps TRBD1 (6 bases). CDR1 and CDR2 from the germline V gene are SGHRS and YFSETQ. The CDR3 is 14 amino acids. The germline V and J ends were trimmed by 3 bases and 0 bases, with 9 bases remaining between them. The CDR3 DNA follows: TGCGCCAGCAGCTCGACAGGAGCTAACTATGGCTACACCTTC. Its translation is CASSSTGANYGYTF. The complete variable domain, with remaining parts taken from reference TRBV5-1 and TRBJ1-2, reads KAGVTQTPRYLIKTRGQQVTLSCSPISGHRSVSWYQQTPGQGLQFLFEYFSETQRNKGNFPGRFSGRQFSNSRSEMNVSTLELGDSALYLCASSSTGANYGYTFGSGTRLTVV.

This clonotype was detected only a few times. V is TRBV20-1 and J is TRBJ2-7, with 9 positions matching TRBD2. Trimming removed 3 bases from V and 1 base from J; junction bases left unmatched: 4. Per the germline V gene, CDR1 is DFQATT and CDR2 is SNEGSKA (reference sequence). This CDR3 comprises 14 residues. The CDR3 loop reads CSARVAGESYEQYF. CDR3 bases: TGCAGTGCTAGGGTAGCGGGAGAGTCCTACGAGCAGTACTTC.

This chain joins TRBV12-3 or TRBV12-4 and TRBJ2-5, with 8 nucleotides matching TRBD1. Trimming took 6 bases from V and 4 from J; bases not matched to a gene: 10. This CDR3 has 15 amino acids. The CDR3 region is CASRLRQGLGETQYF. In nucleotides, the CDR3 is TGTGCCAGCAGACTACGACAGGGGTTAGGAGAGACCCAGTACTTC.

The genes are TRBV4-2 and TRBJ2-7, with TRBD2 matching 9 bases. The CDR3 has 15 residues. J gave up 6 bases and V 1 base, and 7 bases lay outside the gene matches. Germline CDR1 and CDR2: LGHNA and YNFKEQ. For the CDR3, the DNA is TGTGCCAGCAGCCAAGCGTCCTCTAGCGGGACCGAGCAGTACTTC. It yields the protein CASSQASSSGTEQYF.

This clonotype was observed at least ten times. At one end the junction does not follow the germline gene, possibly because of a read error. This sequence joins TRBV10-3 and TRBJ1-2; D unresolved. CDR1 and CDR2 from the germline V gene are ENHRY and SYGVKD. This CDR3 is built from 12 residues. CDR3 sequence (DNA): TGTGCCAGCAGTTACAATCTGTATGGCTACACCTTC. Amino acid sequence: CASSYNLYGYTF.

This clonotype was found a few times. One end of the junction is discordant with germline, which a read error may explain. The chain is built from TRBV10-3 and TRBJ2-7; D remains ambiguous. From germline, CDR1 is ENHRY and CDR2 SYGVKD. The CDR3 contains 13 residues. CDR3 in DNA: TGTGCCAGCAGTTACTCGACGAGCTACGAGCAGTACTTC. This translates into CASSYSTSYEQYF.

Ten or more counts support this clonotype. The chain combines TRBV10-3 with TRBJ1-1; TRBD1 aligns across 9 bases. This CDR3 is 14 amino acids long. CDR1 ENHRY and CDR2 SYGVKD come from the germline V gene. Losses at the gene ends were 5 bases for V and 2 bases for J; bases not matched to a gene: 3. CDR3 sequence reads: CAISRDRANTEAFF. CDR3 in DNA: TGTGCCATCAGTCGGGACAGGGCCAACACTGAAGCTTTCTTT.

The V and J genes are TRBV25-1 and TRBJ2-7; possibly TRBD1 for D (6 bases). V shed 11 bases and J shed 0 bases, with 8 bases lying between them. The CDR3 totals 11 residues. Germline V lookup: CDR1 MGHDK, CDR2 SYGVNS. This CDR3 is CAWDISYEQYF. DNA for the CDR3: TGTGCCTGGGACATCTCCTACGAGCAGTACTTC.

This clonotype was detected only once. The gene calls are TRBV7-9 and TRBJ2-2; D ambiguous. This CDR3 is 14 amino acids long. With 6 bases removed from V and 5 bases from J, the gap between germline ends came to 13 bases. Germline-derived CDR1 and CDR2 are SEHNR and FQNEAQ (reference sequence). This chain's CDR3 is CASSLSLPTGELFF. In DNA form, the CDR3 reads TGTGCCAGCAGTTTATCACTGCCAACCGGGGAGCTGTTTTTT.

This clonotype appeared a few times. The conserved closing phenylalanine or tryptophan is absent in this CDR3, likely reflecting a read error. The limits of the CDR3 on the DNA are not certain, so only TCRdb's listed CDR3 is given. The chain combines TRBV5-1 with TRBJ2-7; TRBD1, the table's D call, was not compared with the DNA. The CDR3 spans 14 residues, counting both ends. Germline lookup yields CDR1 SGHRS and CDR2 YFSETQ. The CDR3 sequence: CASSLPHPHAPERL.

CDR3 coding DNA: TGTGCCAGCATGGACAGGGGTGCCACTGAAGCTTTCTTT. This encodes CASMDRGATEAFF. The gene calls are TRBV6-2 or TRBV6-3 and TRBJ1-1, with 9 bases fitting TRBD1. Germline V gives CDR1 MNHEY, CDR2 SVGEGT. CDR3 size: 13 residues. J gave up 4 bases and V 7 bases, and 4 bases lay outside the gene matches.

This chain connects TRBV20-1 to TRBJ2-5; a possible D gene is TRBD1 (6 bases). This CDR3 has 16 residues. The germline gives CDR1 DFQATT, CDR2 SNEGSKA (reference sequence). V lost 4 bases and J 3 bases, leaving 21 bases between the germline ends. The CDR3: CSAMTGVAGPKETQYF. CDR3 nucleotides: TGCAGTGCTATGACAGGTGTGGCGGGCCCAAAAGAGACCCAGTACTTC.

The DNA for the CDR3 is TGCAGTGCTAGAGGGGACAGGGACAACGAGCAGTACTTC. It codes for CSARGDRDNEQYF. The chain joins TRBV20-1 to TRBJ2-7; 9 positions agree with TRBD1. This CDR3 contains 13 residues. The ends lost 1 base at V and 5 bases at J; junction bases unmatched: 3. Per germline, CDR1 DFQATT and CDR2 SNEGSKA (reference sequence).

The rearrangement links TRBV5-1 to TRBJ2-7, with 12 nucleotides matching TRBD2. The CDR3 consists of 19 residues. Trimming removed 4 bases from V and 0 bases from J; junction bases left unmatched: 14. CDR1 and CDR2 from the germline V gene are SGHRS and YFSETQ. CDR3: CASSTTSGRREFGSYEQYF. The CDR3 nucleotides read TGCGCCAGCAGCACCACTAGCGGGAGGCGCGAGTTTGGCTCCTACGAGCAGTACTTC.

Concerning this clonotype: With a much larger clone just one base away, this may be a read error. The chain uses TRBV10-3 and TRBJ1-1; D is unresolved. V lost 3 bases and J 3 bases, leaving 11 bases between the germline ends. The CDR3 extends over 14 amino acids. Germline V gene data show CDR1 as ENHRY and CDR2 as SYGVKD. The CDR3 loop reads CAISEGSSDTEAFF. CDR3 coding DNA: TGTGCCATCAGTGAAGGCAGTTCGGACACTGAAGCTTTCTTT.

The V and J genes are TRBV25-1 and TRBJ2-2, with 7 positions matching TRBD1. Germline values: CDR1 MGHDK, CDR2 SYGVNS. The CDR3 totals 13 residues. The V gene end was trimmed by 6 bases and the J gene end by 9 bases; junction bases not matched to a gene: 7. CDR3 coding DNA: TGTGCCAGCAGCCCGGACAGGAGGCGGGAGCTGTTTTTT. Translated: CASSPDRRRELFF.

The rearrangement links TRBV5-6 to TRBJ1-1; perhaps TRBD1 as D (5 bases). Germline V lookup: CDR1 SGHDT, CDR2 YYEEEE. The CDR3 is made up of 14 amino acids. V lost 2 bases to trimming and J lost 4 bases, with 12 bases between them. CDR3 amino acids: CASSFGTRGTEAFF. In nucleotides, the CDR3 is TGTGCCAGCAGCTTTGGGACTCGCGGCACTGAAGCTTTCTTT.

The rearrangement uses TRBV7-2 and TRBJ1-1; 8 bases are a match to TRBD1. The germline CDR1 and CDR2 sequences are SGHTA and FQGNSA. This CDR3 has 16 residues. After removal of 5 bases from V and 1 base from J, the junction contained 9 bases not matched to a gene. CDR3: CASSVTTGTGNTEAFF. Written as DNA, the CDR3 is TGTGCCAGCAGCGTGACCACCGGGACAGGGAACACTGAAGCTTTCTTT. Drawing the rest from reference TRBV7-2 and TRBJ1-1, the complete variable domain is GAGVSQSPSNKVTEKGKDVELRCDPISGHTALYWYRQSLGQGLEFLIYFQGNSAPDKSGLPSDRFSAERTGGSVSTLTIQRTQQEDSAVYLCASSVTTGTGNTEAFFGQGTRLTVV.

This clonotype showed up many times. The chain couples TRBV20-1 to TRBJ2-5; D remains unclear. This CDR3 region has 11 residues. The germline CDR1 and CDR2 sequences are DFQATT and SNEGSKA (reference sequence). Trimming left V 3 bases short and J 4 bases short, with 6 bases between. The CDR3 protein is CSARDTETQYF. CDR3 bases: TGCAGTGCTAGGGATACAGAGACCCAGTACTTC.

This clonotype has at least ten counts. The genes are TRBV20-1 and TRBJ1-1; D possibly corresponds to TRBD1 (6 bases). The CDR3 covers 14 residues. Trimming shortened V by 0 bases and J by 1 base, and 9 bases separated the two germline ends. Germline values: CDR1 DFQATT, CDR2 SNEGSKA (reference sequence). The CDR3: CSAREARGNTEAFF. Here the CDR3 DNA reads TGCAGTGCTAGAGAAGCCAGGGGGAACACTGAAGCTTTCTTT.

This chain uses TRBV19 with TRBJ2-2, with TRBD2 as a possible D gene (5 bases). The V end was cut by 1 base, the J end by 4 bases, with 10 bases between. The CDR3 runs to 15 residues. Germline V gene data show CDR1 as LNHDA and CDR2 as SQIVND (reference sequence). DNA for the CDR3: TGTGCCAGTAGTATAGCCTCCAGCGGCACCGGGGAGCTGTTTTTT. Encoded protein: CASSIASSGTGELFF.

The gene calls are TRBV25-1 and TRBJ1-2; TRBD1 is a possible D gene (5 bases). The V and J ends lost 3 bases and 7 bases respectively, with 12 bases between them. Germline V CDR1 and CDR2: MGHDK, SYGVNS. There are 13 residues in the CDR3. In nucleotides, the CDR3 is TGTGCCAGCAGTGACATAGGGGCGGTTGGCTACACCTTC. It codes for CASSDIGAVGYTF.

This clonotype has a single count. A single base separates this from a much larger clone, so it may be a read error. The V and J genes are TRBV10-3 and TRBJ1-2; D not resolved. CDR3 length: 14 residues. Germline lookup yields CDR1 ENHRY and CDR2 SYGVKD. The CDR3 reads CASSYLPAENGYTF. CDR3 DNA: TGTGCCAGCAGTTACCTTCCGGCGGAAAATGGCTACACCTTC.

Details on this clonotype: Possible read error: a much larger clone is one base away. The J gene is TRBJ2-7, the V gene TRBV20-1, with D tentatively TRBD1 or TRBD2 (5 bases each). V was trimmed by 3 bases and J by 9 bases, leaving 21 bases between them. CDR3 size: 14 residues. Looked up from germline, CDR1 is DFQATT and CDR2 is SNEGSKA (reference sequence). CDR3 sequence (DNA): TGCAGTGCTAGTCTCGAGGGGCTAGTGGACGTGCAGTACTTC. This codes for CSASLEGLVDVQYF.